The source of this T cell receptor (beta chain) is a study of cytomegalovirus exposure and HLA in healthy donors. Broader study findings: Later analysis demonstrated an association between a missense DCLRE1C variant and TCR beta V- and J-gene trimming. Reported findings show TCR beta sequences accurately forecast HLA-A and HLA-B alleles in most subjects. Later analysis placed DRB1 highest and HLA-C lowest in TCR association rates, which differed by HLA locus.

This clone was detected once. Its target is not known. This PCR relied on a set of 60 Vbeta primers and 13 Jbeta primers. Authors' data handling: It was a later analysis that counted roughly 80 million unique TCR beta chains, of which about 10 million were shared. The method was immunoSEQ multiplex PCR; TCRdb's version includes in-frame clones alone and lacks a portion of them. Clone size and the V and J calls come from that table; the DNA yielded D and trimming. Of roughly 130,000 clones in the sample, roughly 74% were seen once. The CDR3 contains 14 residues. J lost 9 bases, V lost 6 bases, and 8 bases had no gene match. The germline CDR1 and CDR2 sequences are SGHTA and FQGNSA.

The V and J genes are TRBV7-2 and TRBJ1-6; TRBD1 aligns across 7 bases. Sample: PBMCs. The sequence was obtained from a woman in her fifties or sixties in good health and CMV-seropositive. CDR3 in amino acids: CASSQPGQPSPLHF. DNA of the CDR3: TGTGCCAGCAGTCAACCGGGACAGCCTTCACCCCTCCACTTT.